A single sample is the source of the 22 T cell receptor beta chains below, sequenced in a study of metastatic and nonmetastatic thyroid tumors. Every patient was untreated before thyroid surgery. Using MiXCR, TCRdb re-called clones from the PCR reads. The repertoire includes tens of thousands of clones, roughly 20% of them detected once, and around 15% sits in the top ten. The specimen sequenced was blood. These receptors originate from a female donor with papillary thyroid cancer or a benign thyroid nodule (not recorded which). Some clones in this sample may be carry-over from other donors' samples.

In its sample, this clone was seen many times. The chain couples TRBV20-1 to TRBJ2-6; 12 bases align to TRBD1. This CDR3 region has 16 residues. Trimming took 6 bases from V and 2 from J; bases not matched to a gene: 5. The germline V gene has CDR1 DFQATT and CDR2 SNEGSKA (reference sequence). CDR3 nucleotide sequence: TGCAGTGCCCCGGGACAGGGGGCCACTGGGGCCAACGTCCTGACTTTC. It is translated as CSAPGQGATGANVLTF.

This clone has a count of ten or more. The chain links TRBV11-2 to TRBJ2-7, with 10 bases that match TRBD2. Germline-derived CDR1 and CDR2 are SGHAT and FQNNGV. The trim removed 4 bases at V and 0 bases at J, leaving 15 bases unmatched. This CDR3 spans 19 amino acids. Written as DNA, the CDR3 is TGTGCCAGCAGCTACGGGCAGCGGGAGGGCTCGCCCTCCTCCTACGAGCAGTACTTC. Amino acid sequence: CASSYGQREGSPSSYEQYF.

This sequence joins TRBV20-1 and TRBJ2-1, with TRBD2 as a possible D gene (5 bases). The CDR3 is 14 amino acids. Germline V gives CDR1 DFQATT, CDR2 SNEGSKA (reference sequence). V shed 0 bases and J shed 5 bases, with 11 bases lying between them. CDR3 bases: TGCAGTGCTAGAGATGGGAGCGGTCACAATGAGCAGTTCTTC. Protein sequence: CSARDGSGHNEQFF.

This clone has ten or more counts. This sequence joins TRBV11-2 and TRBJ2-2, with 13 bases aligning to TRBD2. The CDR3 is 16 residues long. J gave up 7 bases and V 5 bases, and 7 bases lay outside the gene matches. Per the germline V gene, CDR1 is SGHAT and CDR2 is FQNNGV. For the CDR3, the DNA is TGTGCCAGCAGCCACACTAGCGGGAGGGCCCACGGGGAGCTGTTTTTT. Protein sequence: CASSHTSGRAHGELFF.

J is TRBJ2-5 and V is TRBV20-1, with TRBD1 matching 8 bases. With V trimmed by 7 bases and J by 5 bases, 3 bases remained unmatched. The CDR3 is 11 residues long. CDR1 is DFQATT and CDR2 is SNEGSKA in the germline V gene (reference sequence). CDR3 nucleotides: TGCAGTGAACAGGGGGAGGAGACCCAGTACTTC. Translating it yields CSEQGEETQYF.

Ten or more counts support this clone. This chain links TRBV19 with TRBJ2-6; 7 nucleotides align to TRBD1. CDR1 and CDR2 from the germline V gene are LNHDA and SQIVND (reference sequence). V was clipped by 6 bases and J by 0 bases; unmatched bases: 11. The CDR3 runs to 18 residues. CDR3 region: CASRREGQVISGANVLTF. The CDR3 DNA reads TGTGCCAGTAGACGTGAAGGACAGGTAATCTCTGGGGCCAACGTCCTGACTTTC.

This clone came up a few times. At one end, the junction sequence differs from germline, possibly due to a read error. The rearrangement links TRBV15 to TRBJ2-7; D ambiguous. The germline V gene has CDR1 LNHNV and CDR2 YYDKDF (reference sequence). The CDR3 is made up of 14 amino acids. DNA for the CDR3: TGTGCCACCAACAGAGATTGGTACTCCTACGAGAAGTACTTC. Translated: CATNRDWYSYEKYF. Full variable domain (outside the CDR3, taken from reference TRBV15 and TRBJ2-7): DAMVIQNPRYQVTQFGKPVTLSCSQTLNHNVMYWYQQKSSQAPKLLFHYYDKDFNNEADTPDNFQSRRPNTSFCFLDIRSPGLGDTAMYLCATNRDWYSYEKYFGPGTRLTVT.

This clone was counted a few times. The V and J genes are TRBV12-3 or TRBV12-4 and TRBJ1-3; no clear D. V was shortened by 7 bases and J by 0 bases, with 19 bases between the two germline ends. This CDR3 is built from 17 residues. The CDR3 DNA reads TGTGCCAGCAACGAAGACATGCCATTAAACTCTGGAAACACCATATATTTT. Protein product: CASNEDMPLNSGNTIYF.

Notes on this clone: Sequence at one end of the junction differs from germline and may be a read error. This sequence joins TRBV9 and TRBJ2-7; the D gene is possibly TRBD2 (5 bases). The CDR3 is made up of 15 amino acids. Germline V lookup: CDR1 SGDLS, CDR2 YYNGEE. CDR3 sequence reads: CASRVAHRLSYEQYF. The DNA of the CDR3 is TGTGCCAGCCGCGTAGCGCATCGGCTCTCCTACGAGCAGTACTTC. The complete variable domain, with remaining parts taken from reference TRBV9 and TRBJ2-7, reads DSGVTQTPKHLITATGQRVTLRCSPRSGDLSVYWYQQSLDQGLQFLIQYYNGEERAKGNILERFSAQQFPDLHSELNLSSLELGDSALYFCASRVAHRLSYEQYFGPGTRLTVT.

V is TRBV6-2 or TRBV6-3 and J is TRBJ1-5, with 9 bases lining up with TRBD1. The V gene end was trimmed by 6 bases and the J gene end by 2 bases; junction bases not matched to a gene: 11. Germline V gives CDR1 MNHEY, CDR2 SVGEGT. This CDR3 region has 17 residues. CDR3 nucleotide sequence: TGTGCCAGCAGCCCTTACGGGACAGGGAAAGGCAATCAGCCCCAGCATTTT. Protein: CASSPYGTGKGNQPQHF.

At least ten counts were recorded for this clone. V and J are TRBV2 and TRBJ2-5; TRBD2 aligns across 11 bases. The germline gives CDR1 SNHLY, CDR2 FYNNEI. V shed 5 bases and J 5 bases; nucleotides not matched to a gene: 10. The CDR3 spans 16 residues. The CDR3 DNA sequence: TGTGCCAGCAGTTGGGGACTAGCGGACCCTACGGAGACCCAGTACTTC. Its protein is CASSWGLADPTETQYF.

On this clone: Mismatch with germline at one junction end may stem from a read error. V and J are TRBV6-1 and TRBJ2-2; possible D gene TRBD2, 5 bases. Germline CDR1 reads MNHNS; CDR2 reads SASEGT. This CDR3 has 14 residues. CDR3 nucleotides: TGTGCCAGCAGTGTGCGGCAGAACACCGGGGAGTTGTTTTTT. It codes for CASSVRQNTGELFF.

The V and J genes are TRBV7-2 and TRBJ2-7, with D perhaps TRBD1 (5 bases). Germline loops: CDR1 SGHTA, CDR2 FQGNSA. V lost 0 bases and J lost 6, with 12 bases in between. This CDR3 contains 14 residues. DNA for the CDR3: TGTGCCAGCAGCTTAGCGCAGGGTAGTACCGAGCAGTACTTC. It yields the protein CASSLAQGSTEQYF.

This clone was detected many times. V gene TRBV20-1 combines with J gene TRBJ2-7; TRBD1 is a possible D gene (6 bases). The CDR3 spans 11 residues. V was cut by 6 bases and J by 4 bases, with 10 bases left in between. The germline V gene encodes CDR1 DFQATT and CDR2 SNEGSKA (reference sequence). CDR3 DNA sequence: TGCAGTGCAAGCGGACAGTACGAGCAGTACTTC. This translates into CSASGQYEQYF.

This clone has a count of ten or more. This rearrangement joins TRBV27 to TRBJ2-2; 11 positions match TRBD2. CDR3 size: 17 residues. V dropped 4 bases and J dropped 2; count of bases not matched to a gene: 6. The germline CDR1 and CDR2 sequences are MNHEY and SMNVEV (reference sequence). The CDR3 protein is CASSSMLAGGNTGELFF. DNA for the CDR3: TGTGCCAGCAGTTCAATGCTAGCGGGAGGTAACACCGGGGAGCTGTTTTTT.

This clone was detected a few times. The chain links TRBV27 to TRBJ2-1; 9 bases match TRBD2. J lost 6 bases, V lost 8 bases, and 11 bases had no gene match. Germline V gene lookup returns CDR1 MNHEY and CDR2 SMNVEV (reference sequence). The CDR3 is 15 amino acids. CDR3 protein: CASSFSGRIINEQFF. DNA of the CDR3: TGTGCCAGCTCCTTCAGCGGGAGGATCATCAATGAGCAGTTCTTC.

This clone has a count of ten or more. This rearrangement joins TRBV7-9 to TRBJ1-1; D is perhaps TRBD1 (5 bases). This CDR3 has 14 amino acids. Germline V gene lookup returns CDR1 SEHNR and CDR2 FQNEAQ (reference sequence). The V end lost 5 bases, the J end lost 1 base, and 11 bases lay between the germline ends. The chain's CDR3 is CASSPGRPNTEAFF. The DNA for the CDR3 is TGTGCCAGCAGCCCGGGACGTCCGAACACTGAAGCTTTCTTT. Complete variable domain (other parts from reference TRBV7-9 and TRBJ1-1): DTGVSQNPRHKITKRGQNVTFRCDPISEHNRLYWYRQTLGQGPEFLTYFQNEAQLEKSRLLSDRFSAERPKGSFSTLEIQRTEQGDSAMYLCASSPGRPNTEAFFGQGTRLTVV.

This clone was detected ten times or more. CDR3 DNA sequence: TGTGCCAGCAGCCATCTGAGTACAGGGGGAGCTGGAAACACCATATATTTT. Translation: CASSHLSTGGAGNTIYF. This chain uses TRBV3-1 with TRBJ1-3; 8 bases are a match to TRBD1. V lost 3 bases to trimming and J lost 2 bases; unmatched junction nucleotides: 9. Germline values: CDR1 LGHDT, CDR2 YNNKEL (reference sequence). This CDR3 comprises 17 residues.

In this sample, this clone turned up many times. CDR3 amino acids: CASSVDRGNEQFF. The CDR3 DNA sequence: TGTGCCAGCAGTGTGGACAGGGGCAATGAGCAGTTCTTC. The chain combines TRBV25-1 with TRBJ2-1, with 9 positions matching TRBD1. Germline CDR1 is MGHDK and CDR2 is SYGVNS. With 4 bases clipped from V and 6 bases from J, the junction kept 1 base outside the gene matches. CDR3 length equals 13 residues.

This clone was detected many times. The chain carries TRBV20-1 and TRBJ2-1, with TRBD2 as a possible D gene (6 bases). The CDR3 consists of 14 residues. Trimming shortened V by 4 bases and J by 1 base, and 11 bases separated the two germline ends. Per germline, CDR1 DFQATT and CDR2 SNEGSKA (reference sequence). The CDR3 region is CSATGGLSYNEQFF. The CDR3 DNA reads as TGCAGTGCTACCGGAGGGCTATCCTACAATGAGCAGTTCTTC.

This clone has a handful of counts. The chain uses TRBV28 and TRBJ1-4; D perhaps matches TRBD1 (5 bases). This CDR3 has 14 residues. V lost 6 bases to trimming and J lost 7 bases, with 15 bases between them. Germline V gene sequence: CDR1 MDHEN, CDR2 SYDVKM. CDR3 amino acids: CASSPNRSLEKLFF. CDR3 DNA sequence: TGTGCCAGCAGCCCAAACAGGTCCCTTGAAAAACTGTTTTTT.

The V gene is TRBV20-1, the J gene TRBJ1-5; a possible D gene is TRBD1 (6 bases). The CDR3 spans 12 residues. Germline assignment: CDR1 DFQATT and CDR2 SNEGSKA (reference sequence). The V end lost 6 bases, the J end lost 3 bases, and 9 bases lay between the germline ends. The DNA for the CDR3 is TGCAGTGCCTGGACAGTCAATCAGCCCCAGCATTTT. Its protein product is CSAWTVNQPQHF.